What follows is one T cell receptor beta chain and its context. Antigen unknown. This specimen comes from a study of identifying expanded T cells in peripheral blood. Study results and caveats: Differentially abundant clones: roughly 1.2 between replicates, around 17 at two to three weeks, more than 18 at four. Across healthy donors, higher total template counts meant significantly greater roughly 2-week count variance.

During the collection period, no donor immune events like infections were recorded. This CDR3 region has 11 residues. The germline V gene encodes CDR1 SGDLS and CDR2 YYNGEE. The V and J ends lost 3 bases and 5 bases respectively, with 3 bases between them. Here immunoSEQ multiplex PCR was the method, and the copy in TCRdb shows in-frame clones only, minus some. The sample shows approximately 100,000 clones, around 89% of them seen only once. The sample comprised blood. This clonotype was obtained from a person between 18 and 75 years old in good health. The chain is built from TRBV9 and TRBJ2-1; D remains unclear. CDR3 nucleotide sequence: TGTGCCAGCAGCGCCGACAATGAGCAGTTCTTC. This translates into CASSADNEQFF.